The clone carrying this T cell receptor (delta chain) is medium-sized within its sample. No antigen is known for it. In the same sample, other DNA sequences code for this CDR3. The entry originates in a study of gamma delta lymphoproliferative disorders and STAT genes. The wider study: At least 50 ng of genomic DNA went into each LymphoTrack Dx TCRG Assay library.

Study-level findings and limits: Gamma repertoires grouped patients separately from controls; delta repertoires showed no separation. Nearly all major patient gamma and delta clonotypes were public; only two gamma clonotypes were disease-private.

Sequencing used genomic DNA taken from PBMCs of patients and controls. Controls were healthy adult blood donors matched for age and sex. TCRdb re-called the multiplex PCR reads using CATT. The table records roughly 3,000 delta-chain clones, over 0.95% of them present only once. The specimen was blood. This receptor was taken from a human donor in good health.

Here the CDR3 DNA reads TGTGCCTTTGTTGTAGGGCCACCCTTCCTACCTTGGCTCATCTTT. Translation: CAFVVGPPFLPWLIF. The genes are TRDV3 and TRDJ1, with TRDD2 identical over 9 bases. Germline trimming cut 2 bases from V and 11 bases from J; bases unmatched to any gene: 18. Germline V CDR1 and CDR2: TVYSNPD, GDNSRS (reference sequence). The length of the CDR3 is 15 residues.